The entry below gives a single T cell receptor beta chain sequence along with its context. Donors, without exception, were Caucasian adults residing in Nashville, Tennessee. The study separated CD4+ cells into CD45RA+ naive and CD45RA-negative memory subsets. Profiled with immunoSEQ multiplex PCR; TCRdb holds only in-frame clones, not every one. The sample lists about 680,000 clones; less than 80% were seen once. The data originate from a study of shared clonotypes between healthy human individuals. Study-wide context: Each donor had three CD4 naive, three CD4 memory, two CD8 naive and one CD8 memory plate.

The CDR3 contains 16 residues. Germline V gene lookup returns CDR1 SGHDN and CDR2 FVKESK. V lost 1 base, J lost 2 bases, and 14 bases lay in between. Sequencing used memory CD4+ T cells sorted from blood. Subset given: CD45RA-negative fraction. The rearrangement joins TRBV14 to TRBJ2-5; the D gene is possibly TRBD2 (5 bases). This receptor was taken from a woman aged 30 to 39 in good health. CDR3 in amino acids: CASSQAQRLPQETQYF. The CDR3, as DNA: TGTGCCAGCAGCCAAGCTCAGCGGCTGCCACAAGAGACCCAGTACTTC.